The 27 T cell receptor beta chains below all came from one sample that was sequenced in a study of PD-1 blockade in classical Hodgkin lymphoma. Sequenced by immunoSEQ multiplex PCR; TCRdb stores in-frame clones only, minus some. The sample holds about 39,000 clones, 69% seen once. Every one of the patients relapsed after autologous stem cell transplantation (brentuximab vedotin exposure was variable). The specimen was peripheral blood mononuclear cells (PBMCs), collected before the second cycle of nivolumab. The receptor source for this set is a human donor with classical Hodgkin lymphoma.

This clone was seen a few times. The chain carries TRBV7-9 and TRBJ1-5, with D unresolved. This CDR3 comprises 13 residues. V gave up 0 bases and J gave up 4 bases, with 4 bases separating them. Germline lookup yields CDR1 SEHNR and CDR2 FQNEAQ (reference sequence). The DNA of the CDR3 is TGTGCCAGCAGCTTAGCCAGAAATCAGCCCCAGCATTTT. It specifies CASSLARNQPQHF.

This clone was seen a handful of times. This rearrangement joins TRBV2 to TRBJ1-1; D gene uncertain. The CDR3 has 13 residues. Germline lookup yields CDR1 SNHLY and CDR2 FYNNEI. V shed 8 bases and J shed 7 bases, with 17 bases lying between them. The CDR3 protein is CASGLLKGGEAFF. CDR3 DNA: TGTGCCAGCGGGCTCCTGAAGGGAGGTGAAGCTTTCTTT.

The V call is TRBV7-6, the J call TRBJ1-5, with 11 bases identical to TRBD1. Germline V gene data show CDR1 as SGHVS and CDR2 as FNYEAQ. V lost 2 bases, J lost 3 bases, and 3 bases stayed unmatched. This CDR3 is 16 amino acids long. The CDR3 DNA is TGTGCCAGCAGCTTAAGGACAGGGGGCTACAATCAGCCCCAGCATTTT. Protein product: CASSLRTGGYNQPQHF.

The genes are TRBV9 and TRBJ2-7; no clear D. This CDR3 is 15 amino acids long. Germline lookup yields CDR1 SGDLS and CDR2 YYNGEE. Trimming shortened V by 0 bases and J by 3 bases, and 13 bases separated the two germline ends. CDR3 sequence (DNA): TGTGCCAGCAGCGTAGGGCTTAGTTACTACTACGAGCAGTACTTC. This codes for CASSVGLSYYYEQYF.

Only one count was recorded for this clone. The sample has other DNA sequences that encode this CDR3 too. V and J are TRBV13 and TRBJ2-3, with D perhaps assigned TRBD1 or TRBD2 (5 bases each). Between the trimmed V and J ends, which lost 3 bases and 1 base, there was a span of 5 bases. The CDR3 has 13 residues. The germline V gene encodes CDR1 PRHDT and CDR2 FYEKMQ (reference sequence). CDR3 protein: CASSLGGTDTQYF. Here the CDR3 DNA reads TGTGCCAGCAGCTTGGGGGGCACAGATACGCAGTATTTT.

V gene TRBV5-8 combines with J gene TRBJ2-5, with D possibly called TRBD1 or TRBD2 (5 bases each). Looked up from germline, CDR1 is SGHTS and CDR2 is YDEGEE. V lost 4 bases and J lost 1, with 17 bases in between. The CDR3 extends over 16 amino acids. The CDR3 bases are TGTGCCAGCAGCCCCGTCTTCGGGACGGCCCAAGAGACCCAGTACTTC. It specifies CASSPVFGTAQETQYF.

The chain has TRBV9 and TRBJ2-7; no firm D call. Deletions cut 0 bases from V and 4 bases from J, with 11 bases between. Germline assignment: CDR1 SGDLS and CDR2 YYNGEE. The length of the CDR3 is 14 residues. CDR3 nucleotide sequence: TGTGCCAGCAGCGTAGGAAATAGGGCGTACGAGCAGTACTTC. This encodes CASSVGNRAYEQYF.

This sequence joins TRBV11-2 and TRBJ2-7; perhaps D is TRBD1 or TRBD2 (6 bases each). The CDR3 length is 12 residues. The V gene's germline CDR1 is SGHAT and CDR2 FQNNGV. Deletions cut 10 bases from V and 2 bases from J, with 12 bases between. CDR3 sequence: CATRRGPYEQYF. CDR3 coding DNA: TGTGCCACACGTCGGGGGCCCTACGAGCAGTACTTC.

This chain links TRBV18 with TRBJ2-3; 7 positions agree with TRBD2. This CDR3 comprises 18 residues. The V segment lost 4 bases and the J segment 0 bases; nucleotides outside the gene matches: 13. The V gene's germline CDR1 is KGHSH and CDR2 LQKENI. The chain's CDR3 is CASSRGVLAETSTDTQYF. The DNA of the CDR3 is TGTGCCAGCTCACGCGGAGTCCTAGCGGAAACTAGCACAGATACGCAGTATTTT.

DNA of the CDR3: TGTGCCAGCAGCCAGGGACTAGCGCGCTACGAGCAGTACTTC. Protein sequence: CASSQGLARYEQYF. The V and J genes are TRBV4-2 and TRBJ2-7; 10 nucleotides align to TRBD2. The CDR3 extends over 14 amino acids. Germline values: CDR1 LGHNA, CDR2 YNFKEQ. V was clipped by 3 bases and J by 3 bases; unmatched bases: 2.

The CDR3 here is CASSLYRDSREEGYTF. In DNA, the CDR3 is TGTGCCAGCTCACTATACCGGGACTCCCGGGAAGAAGGCTACACCTTC. The rearrangement uses TRBV18 and TRBJ1-2, with D tentatively TRBD1 (5 bases). Trimming removed 4 bases at V and 8 bases at J, with 23 bases between. CDR1 and CDR2 from the germline V gene are KGHSH and LQKENI. There are 16 residues in the CDR3.

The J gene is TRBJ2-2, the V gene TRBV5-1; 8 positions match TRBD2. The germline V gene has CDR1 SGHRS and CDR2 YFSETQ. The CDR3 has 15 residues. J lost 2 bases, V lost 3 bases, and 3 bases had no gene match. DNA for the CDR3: TGCGCCAGCAGCTGGAGCGGGGGAAACACCGGGGAGCTGTTTTTT. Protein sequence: CASSWSGGNTGELFF.

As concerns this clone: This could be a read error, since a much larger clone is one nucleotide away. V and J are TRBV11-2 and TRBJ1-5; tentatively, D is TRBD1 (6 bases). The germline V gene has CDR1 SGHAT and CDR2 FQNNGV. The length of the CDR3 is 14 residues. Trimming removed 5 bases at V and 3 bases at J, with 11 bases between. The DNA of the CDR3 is TGTGCCAGCAGCCCTACAGGGCTCAATCAGCCCCAGCATTTT. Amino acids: CASSPTGLNQPQHF.

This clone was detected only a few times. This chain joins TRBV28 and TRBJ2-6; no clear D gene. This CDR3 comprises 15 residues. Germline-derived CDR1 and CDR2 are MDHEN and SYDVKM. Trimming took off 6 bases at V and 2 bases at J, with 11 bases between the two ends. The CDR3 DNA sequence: TGTGCCAGCAGACTAAGGGAAACTGGGGCCAACGTCCTGACTTTC. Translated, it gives CASRLRETGANVLTF. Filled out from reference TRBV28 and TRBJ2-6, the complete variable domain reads DVKVTQSSRYLVKRTGEKVFLECVQDMDHENMFWYRQDPGLGLRLIYFSYDVKMKEKGDIPEGYSVSREKKERFSLILESASTNQTSMYLCASRLRETGANVLTFGAGSRLTVL.

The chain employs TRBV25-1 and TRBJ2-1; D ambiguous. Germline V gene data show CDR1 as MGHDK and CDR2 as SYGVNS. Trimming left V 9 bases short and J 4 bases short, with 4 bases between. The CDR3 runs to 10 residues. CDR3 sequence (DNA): TGTGCCAGTGGATACAATGAGCAGTTCTTC. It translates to CASGYNEQFF.

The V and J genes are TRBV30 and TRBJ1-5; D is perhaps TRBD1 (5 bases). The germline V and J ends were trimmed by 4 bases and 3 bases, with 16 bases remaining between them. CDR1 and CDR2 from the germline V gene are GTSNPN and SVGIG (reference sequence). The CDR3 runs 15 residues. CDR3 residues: CAWNTGGSYNQPQHF. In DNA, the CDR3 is TGTGCCTGGAATACGGGGGGTTCATACAATCAGCCCCAGCATTTT.

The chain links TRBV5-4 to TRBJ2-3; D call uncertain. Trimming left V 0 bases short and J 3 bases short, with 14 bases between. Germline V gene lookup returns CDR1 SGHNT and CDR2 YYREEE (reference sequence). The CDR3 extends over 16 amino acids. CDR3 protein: CASSLAGARKTDTQYF. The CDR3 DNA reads TGTGCCAGCAGCTTGGCGGGCGCGAGGAAGACAGATACGCAGTATTTT. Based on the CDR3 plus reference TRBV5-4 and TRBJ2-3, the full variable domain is ETGVTQSPTHLIKTRGQQVTLRCSSQSGHNTVSWYQQALGQGPQFIFQYYREEENGRGNFPPRFSGLQFPNYSSELNVNALELDDSALYLCASSLAGARKTDTQYFGPGTRLTVL.

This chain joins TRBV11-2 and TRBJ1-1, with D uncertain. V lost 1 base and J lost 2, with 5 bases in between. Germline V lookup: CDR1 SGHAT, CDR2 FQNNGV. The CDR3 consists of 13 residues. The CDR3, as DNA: TGTGCCAGCAGCTTAGCGGGTAACACTGAAGCTTTCTTT. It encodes CASSLAGNTEAFF.

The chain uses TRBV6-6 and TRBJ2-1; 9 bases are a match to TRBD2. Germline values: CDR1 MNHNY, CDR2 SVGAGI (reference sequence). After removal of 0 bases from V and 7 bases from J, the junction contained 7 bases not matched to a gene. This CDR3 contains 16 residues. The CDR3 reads CASSYSMAGGQNEQFF. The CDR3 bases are TGTGCCAGCAGTTACTCGATGGCGGGGGGGCAGAATGAGCAGTTCTTC.

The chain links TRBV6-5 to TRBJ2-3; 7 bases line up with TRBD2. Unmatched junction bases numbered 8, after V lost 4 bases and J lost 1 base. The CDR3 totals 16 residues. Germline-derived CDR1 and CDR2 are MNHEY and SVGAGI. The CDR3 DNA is TGTGCCAGCAGTTTTCTAGCGGTTGGGGGCACAGATACGCAGTATTTT. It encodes CASSFLAVGGTDTQYF.

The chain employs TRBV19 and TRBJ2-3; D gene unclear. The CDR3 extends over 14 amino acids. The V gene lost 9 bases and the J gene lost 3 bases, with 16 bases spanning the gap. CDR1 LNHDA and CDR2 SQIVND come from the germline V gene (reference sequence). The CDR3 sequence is CASRQRGETDTQYF. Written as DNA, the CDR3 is TGTGCCAGCCGGCAGCGAGGAGAGACAGATACGCAGTATTTT.

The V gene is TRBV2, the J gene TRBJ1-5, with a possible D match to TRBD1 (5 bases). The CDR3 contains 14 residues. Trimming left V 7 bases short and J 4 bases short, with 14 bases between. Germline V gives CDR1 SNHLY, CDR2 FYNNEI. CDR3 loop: CASTLGGGNQPQHF. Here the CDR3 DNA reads TGTGCCAGCACCTTGGGGGGGGGTAATCAGCCCCAGCATTTT.

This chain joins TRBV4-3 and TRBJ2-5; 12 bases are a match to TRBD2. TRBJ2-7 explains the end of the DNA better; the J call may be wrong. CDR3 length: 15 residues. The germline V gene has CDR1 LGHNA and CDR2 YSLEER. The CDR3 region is CASSQGTSGNYEQYF. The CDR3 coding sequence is TGCGCCAGCAGCCAAGGGACTAGCGGGAACTACGAGCAGTACTTC.

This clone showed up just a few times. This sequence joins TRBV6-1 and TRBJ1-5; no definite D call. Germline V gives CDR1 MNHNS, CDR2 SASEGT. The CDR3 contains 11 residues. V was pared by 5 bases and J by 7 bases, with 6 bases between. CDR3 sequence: CASSSFQPQHF. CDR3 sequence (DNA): TGTGCCAGCAGTTCATTCCAGCCCCAGCATTTT.

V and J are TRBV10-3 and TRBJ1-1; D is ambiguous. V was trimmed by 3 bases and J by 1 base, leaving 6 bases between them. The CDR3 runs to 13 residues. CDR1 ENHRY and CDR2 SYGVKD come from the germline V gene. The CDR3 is CAISEGRNTEAFF. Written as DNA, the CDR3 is TGTGCCATCAGTGAAGGCAGGAACACTGAAGCTTTCTTT.

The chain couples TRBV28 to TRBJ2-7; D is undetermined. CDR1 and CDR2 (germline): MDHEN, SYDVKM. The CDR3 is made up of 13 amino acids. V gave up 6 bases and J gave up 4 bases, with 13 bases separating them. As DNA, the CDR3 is TGTGCCAGCAGCGGACCGCCCCTTTACGAGCAGTACTTC. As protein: CASSGPPLYEQYF.

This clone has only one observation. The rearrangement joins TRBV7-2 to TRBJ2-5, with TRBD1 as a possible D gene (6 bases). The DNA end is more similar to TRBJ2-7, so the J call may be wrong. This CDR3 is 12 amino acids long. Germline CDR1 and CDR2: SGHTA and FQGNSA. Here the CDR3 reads CASSPGHYEQYF. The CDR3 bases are TGTGCCAGCAGCCCGGGACACTACGAGCAGTACTTC.